This passage covers 31 T cell receptor beta chains from one sample sequenced in a study of T cells in Graves' hyperthyroidism and ophthalmopathy. TCR beta CDR3 sequences were amplified from RNA transcripts. TCR CDR3 underwent first-round RT-PCR with the HTBI primer set. TCRdb itself ran the multiplex PCR reads through MiXCR, one entry per CDR3 protein. Seen here are fewer than 700,000 distinct CDR3 sequences, 17% observed once, and the top ten hold roughly 15%. Sequencing was performed on blood. Every receptor here comes from a woman aged 18-29 years with Graves' ophthalmopathy.

As to this clonotype: The junction and the germline gene differ at one end; a read error may be behind it. The V and J genes are TRBV5-4 and TRBJ2-3; D tentatively reads TRBD1 or TRBD2 (5 bases each). The length of the CDR3 is 17 residues. The germline gives CDR1 SGHNT, CDR2 YYREEE (reference sequence). The CDR3 coding sequence is TGCGCCAGCAGCCAAGATAGGGACGATACTAGCACAGATACGCAGTATTTT. Its protein product is CASSQDRDDTSTDTQYF.

The chain has TRBV7-9 and TRBJ2-3; D may be TRBD2 (6 bases). This CDR3 region has 16 residues. The germline V gene has CDR1 SEHNR and CDR2 FQNEAQ (reference sequence). The V end was cut by 0 bases, the J end by 3 bases, with 13 bases between. DNA of the CDR3: TGTGCCAGCAGCTTAGCGGCTGCGGGACCTACAGATACGCAGTATTTT. This codes for CASSLAAAGPTDTQYF. Drawing the rest from reference TRBV7-9 and TRBJ2-3, the complete variable domain is DTGVSQNPRHKITKRGQNVTFRCDPISEHNRLYWYRQTLGQGPEFLTYFQNEAQLEKSRLLSDRFSAERPKGSFSTLEIQRTEQGDSAMYLCASSLAAAGPTDTQYFGPGTRLTVL.

This clonotype turned up a few times. The rearrangement links TRBV5-5 to TRBJ2-2; D gene unclear. Germline CDR1 is SGHKS and CDR2 is YYEKEE (reference sequence). The V gene lost 5 bases and the J gene lost 2 bases, with 10 bases spanning the gap. The CDR3 extends over 14 amino acids. The CDR3 region has the DNA TGTGCCAGCAGGGATGACGGAAACACCGGGGAGCTGTTTTTT. This encodes CASRDDGNTGELFF.

Of note for this clonotype: A much larger clone sits a single nucleotide away, making a read error possible. V and J are TRBV2 and TRBJ2-3; 9 nucleotides line up with TRBD2. This CDR3 is 13 amino acids long. The germline V gene has CDR1 SNHLY and CDR2 FYNNEI. CDR3 coding DNA: TGTGCCGGCAGTAGGACTAGCGAGCCGGCGCAGTATTTT. This encodes CAGSRTSEPAQYF.

Ten or more counts support this clonotype. The CDR3 loop reads CASSFWGGPQETQYF. DNA of the CDR3: TGCGCCAGCAGCTTTTGGGGGGGACCCCAAGAGACCCAGTACTTC. V usage is TRBV5-1 and J usage is TRBJ2-5; TRBD2 agrees at 7 bases. J was trimmed by 1 base and V by 2 bases; bases with no gene match: 5. The germline gives CDR1 SGHRS, CDR2 YFSETQ. The CDR3 consists of 15 residues. Full variable domain (missing parts from reference TRBV5-1 and TRBJ2-5): KAGVTQTPRYLIKTRGQQVTLSCSPISGHRSVSWYQQTPGQGLQFLFEYFSETQRNKGNFPGRFSGRQFSNSRSEMNVSTLELGDSALYLCASSFWGGPQETQYFGPGTRLLVL.

The sample holds a few counts of this clonotype. The rearrangement joins TRBV6-1 to TRBJ1-1; 7 bases match TRBD1. V gave up 7 bases and J gave up 3 bases; unmatched junction bases: 11. The CDR3 has 15 residues. The germline V gene encodes CDR1 MNHNS and CDR2 SASEGT. CDR3 sequence (DNA): TGTGCCAGCAAAATCCGACAGGGAAAGGACACTGAAGCTTTCTTT. Translation: CASKIRQGKDTEAFF.

Ten or more counts support this clonotype. The chain is built from TRBV28 and TRBJ2-7; weak D call: TRBD2 (5 bases). Per germline, CDR1 MDHEN and CDR2 SYDVKM. V dropped 4 bases and J dropped 7 bases, with 20 bases sitting between them. The CDR3 runs 15 residues. CDR3 sequence (DNA): TGTGCCAGCAGTTCCAGAGCCGCGGGCTGGACGGAGCAGTACTTC. Protein sequence: CASSSRAAGWTEQYF.

The genes are TRBV19 and TRBJ1-5; no clear D gene. Germline assignment: CDR1 LNHDA and CDR2 SQIVND (reference sequence). Between the trimmed V and J ends, which lost 6 bases and 1 base, there was a span of 13 bases. The CDR3 is 15 residues long. The CDR3: CASSPPGISNQPQHF. DNA of the CDR3: TGTGCCAGTAGCCCCCCGGGGATAAGCAATCAGCCCCAGCATTTT.

The sample holds many counts of this clonotype. The V and J genes are TRBV20-1 and TRBJ2-7; 11 bases are a match to TRBD1. After removal of 6 bases from V and 2 bases from J, the junction contained 15 bases not matched to a gene. Germline V gene data show CDR1 as DFQATT and CDR2 as SNEGSKA (reference sequence). This CDR3 region has 17 residues. This CDR3 reads CSALEAGTGGLAYEQYF. The CDR3 DNA reads as TGCAGTGCCCTCGAAGCCGGGACAGGGGGGTTAGCCTACGAGCAGTACTTC.

This clonotype was seen many times. The chain couples TRBV28 to TRBJ2-7, with TRBD1 matching over 8 bases. Per germline, CDR1 MDHEN and CDR2 SYDVKM. This CDR3 spans 13 amino acids. V lost 8 bases, J lost 0 bases, and 3 bases stayed unmatched. Written as DNA, the CDR3 is TGTGCCAGCGGGACAGGTCCCTCCTACGAGCAGTACTTC. Protein sequence: CASGTGPSYEQYF. The full variable domain, completed using reference TRBV28 and TRBJ2-7, is DVKVTQSSRYLVKRTGEKVFLECVQDMDHENMFWYRQDPGLGLRLIYFSYDVKMKEKGDIPEGYSVSREKKERFSLILESASTNQTSMYLCASGTGPSYEQYFGPGTRLTVT.

There are many counts of this clonotype. This chain's CDR3 is CASRSLDTGELFF. CDR3 nucleotides: TGTGCCAGCAGGTCACTTGACACCGGGGAGCTGTTTTTT. The rearrangement uses TRBV6-1 and TRBJ2-2; unclear D gene. Looked up from germline, CDR1 is MNHNS and CDR2 is SASEGT. V shed 6 bases and J shed 3 bases, with 8 bases lying between them. This CDR3 contains 13 residues.

Many counts were recorded for this clonotype. The V and J genes are TRBV28 and TRBJ1-5; the D gene is possibly TRBD1 (6 bases). CDR3 length equals 19 residues. Germline loops: CDR1 MDHEN, CDR2 SYDVKM. With 4 bases removed from V and 1 base from J, the gap between germline ends came to 23 bases. CDR3 amino acids: CASSYPGGLSRGSNQPQHF. The CDR3 region has the DNA TGTGCCAGCAGTTATCCGGGGGGGCTGAGCCGGGGGAGCAATCAGCCCCAGCATTTT. The variable domain in full, with the rest retrieved from reference TRBV28 and TRBJ1-5, is DVKVTQSSRYLVKRTGEKVFLECVQDMDHENMFWYRQDPGLGLRLIYFSYDVKMKEKGDIPEGYSVSREKKERFSLILESASTNQTSMYLCASSYPGGLSRGSNQPQHFGDGTRLSIL.

The chain couples TRBV12-3 or TRBV12-4 to TRBJ1-3; D might be TRBD1 (6 bases). With 1 base removed from V and 0 bases from J, the gap between germline ends came to 10 bases. The CDR3 sequence is 16 residues long. CDR3 in amino acids: CASSLVARGSGNTIYF. The CDR3 nucleotides are TGTGCCAGCAGTTTAGTGGCCAGGGGCTCTGGAAACACCATATATTTT.

This clonotype was seen many times. The V and J genes are TRBV5-1 and TRBJ1-1; 8 bases line up with TRBD1. CDR3 length: 15 amino acids. The germline gives CDR1 SGHRS, CDR2 YFSETQ. V lost 3 bases and J lost 1; bases outside the gene matches: 5. CDR3 residues: CASSSTGETNTEAFF. The CDR3 DNA sequence: TGCGCCAGCAGCTCGACAGGGGAAACGAACACTGAAGCTTTCTTT.

This clonotype came up many times. The chain links TRBV6-1 to TRBJ1-2, with 7 nucleotides matching TRBD1. This CDR3 contains 13 residues. Germline trimming cut 6 bases from V and 4 bases from J; bases unmatched to any gene: 5. From germline, CDR1 is MNHNS and CDR2 SASEGT. CDR3 coding DNA: TGTGCCAGCAGCGGACAGGCATTCTATGGCTACACCTTC. Encoded protein: CASSGQAFYGYTF.

This clonotype has ten or more counts. The rearrangement links TRBV6-1 to TRBJ2-7, with D uncertain. Deletions cut 0 bases from V and 1 base from J, with 4 bases between. Germline V gene sequence: CDR1 MNHNS, CDR2 SASEGT. The CDR3 contains 13 residues. CDR3 protein: CASSEAGSYEQYF. For the CDR3, the DNA is TGTGCCAGCAGTGAAGCAGGGTCCTACGAGCAGTACTTC.

A few counts support this clonotype. This chain uses TRBV25-1 with TRBJ1-1, with a possible D match to TRBD1 (5 bases). The CDR3 is made up of 16 amino acids. V lost 2 bases to trimming and J lost 1 base, with 14 bases between them. The germline V gene encodes CDR1 MGHDK and CDR2 SYGVNS. Here the CDR3 DNA reads TGTGCCAGCAGTGAAGGGACGGGACCCTGGAACACTGAAGCTTTCTTT. It yields the protein CASSEGTGPWNTEAFF. Drawing the rest from reference TRBV25-1 and TRBJ1-1, the complete variable domain is EADIYQTPRYLVIGTGKKITLECSQTMGHDKMYWYQQDPGMELHLIHYSYGVNSTEKGDLSSESTVSRIRTEHFPLTLESARPSHTSQYLCASSEGTGPWNTEAFFGQGTRLTVV.

The rearrangement uses TRBV9 and TRBJ2-1; 10 nucleotides line up with TRBD2. J lost 9 bases, V lost 3 bases, and 12 bases had no gene match. Germline CDR1 reads SGDLS; CDR2 reads YYNGEE. The CDR3 runs to 16 residues. The CDR3 here is CASSGGAGGTSGEQFF. For the CDR3, the DNA is TGTGCCAGCAGCGGTGGAGCGGGAGGGACGTCGGGTGAGCAGTTCTTC.

The chain recombines TRBV20-1 with TRBJ2-5, with D possibly being TRBD2 (6 bases). V was pared by 1 base and J by 4 bases, with 13 bases between. This CDR3 has 14 residues. Germline CDR1 DFQATT, CDR2 SNEGSKA (reference sequence). In DNA form, the CDR3 reads TGCAGTGCTAGAGCCCCCTGGGGAGGAGAGACCCAGTACTTC. It is translated as CSARAPWGGETQYF.

V and J are TRBV4-1 and TRBJ1-2, with D uncertain. V lost 4 bases to trimming and J lost 4 bases, with 16 bases between them. CDR1 and CDR2 (germline): MGHRA, YSYEKL. CDR3 length equals 15 residues. The CDR3 bases are TGCGCCAGCAGCCCACTTGGCAGCCTTTCCTATGGCTACACCTTC. The encoded protein is CASSPLGSLSYGYTF.

The rearrangement joins TRBV7-8 to TRBJ1-4; tentative D call: TRBD1 (5 bases). Trimming removed 7 bases at V and 6 bases at J, with 18 bases between. CDR1 SGHVS and CDR2 FQNEAQ come from the germline V gene. The CDR3 has 15 amino acids. The CDR3 spells CASTLRGVFDEKLFF. The CDR3 region has the DNA TGTGCCAGCACCCTGCGAGGGGTTTTCGATGAAAAACTGTTTTTT.

This clonotype was counted only a few times. This chain uses TRBV20-1 with TRBJ2-1, with TRBD2 identical over 7 bases. CDR1 and CDR2 from the germline V gene are DFQATT and SNEGSKA (reference sequence). The CDR3 sequence is 16 residues long. V lost 1 base, J lost 7 bases, and 13 bases stayed unmatched. The CDR3 DNA is TGCAGTGCTAGAGTTGGGGGGGGGTTCGGTGGAAATGAGCAGTTCTTC. This translates into CSARVGGGFGGNEQFF.

This clonotype was seen repeatedly, ten times or more. The chain has TRBV3-1 and TRBJ2-3; D gene uncertain. Germline-derived CDR1 and CDR2 are LGHDT and YNNKEL (reference sequence). This CDR3 is 13 amino acids long. Trimming pared 4 bases from V and 0 bases from J, leaving 5 bases between. The CDR3 loop reads CASSPSSTDTQYF. The CDR3 nucleotides are TGTGCCAGCAGCCCCTCTAGCACAGATACGCAGTATTTT.

This clonotype was recorded many times. V is TRBV3-1 and J is TRBJ2-2; 12 nucleotides match TRBD2. The V gene end was trimmed by 2 bases and the J gene end by 5 bases; junction bases not matched to a gene: 0. The CDR3 runs to 15 residues. Germline loops: CDR1 LGHDT, CDR2 YNNKEL (reference sequence). This CDR3 reads CASSQLAGGTGELFF. DNA for the CDR3: TGTGCCAGCAGCCAACTAGCGGGAGGGACCGGGGAGCTGTTTTTT.

This clonotype was counted at least ten times. The chain combines TRBV2 with TRBJ2-7; 7 bases fit TRBD2. Trimming removed 0 bases from V and 3 bases from J; junction bases left unmatched: 11. CDR1 and CDR2 (germline): SNHLY, FYNNEI. This CDR3 is 17 amino acids long. The CDR3 loop is CASSEAGGLVRNYEQYF. The CDR3 DNA reads as TGTGCCAGCAGTGAAGCAGGAGGACTAGTTAGAAACTACGAGCAGTACTTC.

This clonotype appeared many times. This rearrangement joins TRBV6-2 or TRBV6-3 to TRBJ2-1; weak D call: TRBD2 (5 bases). Per germline, CDR1 MNHEY and CDR2 SVGEGT. This CDR3 is 13 amino acids long. Between the trimmed V and J ends, which lost 3 bases and 10 bases, there was a span of 13 bases. Here the CDR3 reads CASSYGLAEEQFF. CDR3 nucleotide sequence: TGTGCCAGCAGTTATGGGCTAGCTGAAGAGCAGTTCTTC.

V and J are TRBV29-1 and TRBJ1-5; D remains ambiguous. Germline V CDR1 and CDR2: SQVTM, ANQGSEA. V gave up 2 bases and J gave up 7 bases, with 15 bases separating them. This CDR3 has 14 amino acids. The CDR3 bases are TGCAGCGTTGAAATGGAGGACTCGTCACAGCCCCAGCATTTT. Its translation is CSVEMEDSSQPQHF.

This clonotype was seen more than once but under ten times. The chain combines TRBV4-2 with TRBJ1-1; perhaps TRBD1 as D (5 bases). Per germline, CDR1 LGHNA and CDR2 YNFKEQ. Trimming removed 0 bases at V and 3 bases at J, with 11 bases between. CDR3 length equals 15 residues. The CDR3 bases are TGTGCCAGCAGCCAAGATCGCAGGGCTGACACTGAAGCTTTCTTT. Translating it yields CASSQDRRADTEAFF.

This clonotype was seen a handful of times. The rearrangement links TRBV20-1 to TRBJ2-2; D possibly corresponds to TRBD1 (6 bases). The CDR3 consists of 13 residues. Trimming shortened V by 3 bases and J by 4 bases, and 9 bases separated the two germline ends. Germline values: CDR1 DFQATT, CDR2 SNEGSKA (reference sequence). In nucleotides, the CDR3 is TGCAGTGCTAGGGACAGAGTCACCGGGGAGCTGTTTTTT. This codes for CSARDRVTGELFF.

This clonotype was picked up many times. The V gene is TRBV11-2, the J gene TRBJ1-6, with D tentatively TRBD1 (5 bases). This CDR3 contains 12 residues. Per the germline V gene, CDR1 is SGHAT and CDR2 is FQNNGV. Trimming stripped 7 bases from V and 10 bases from J, with 11 bases between. CDR3 loop: CASIQGGSPLHF. CDR3 nucleotides: TGTGCCAGCATTCAGGGAGGATCACCCCTCCACTTT.

This clonotype was observed at least ten times. V is TRBV28 and J is TRBJ1-1; possible D gene TRBD1, 5 bases. V was shortened by 5 bases and J by 3 bases, with 16 bases between the two germline ends. The CDR3 is 15 amino acids. The germline CDR1 and CDR2 sequences are MDHEN and SYDVKM. CDR3 coding DNA: TGTGCCAGCAGTCCTGCCAGGGTCAGTGACACTGAAGCTTTCTTT. Protein: CASSPARVSDTEAFF.